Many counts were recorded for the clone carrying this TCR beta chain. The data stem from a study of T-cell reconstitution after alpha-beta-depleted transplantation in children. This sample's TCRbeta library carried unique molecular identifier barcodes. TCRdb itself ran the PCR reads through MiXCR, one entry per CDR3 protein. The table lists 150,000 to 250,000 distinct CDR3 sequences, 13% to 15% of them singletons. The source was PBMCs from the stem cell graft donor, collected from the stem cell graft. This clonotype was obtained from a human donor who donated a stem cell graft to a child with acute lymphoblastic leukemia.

CDR3 sequence reads: CASSPLAGMADTQYF. CDR3 coding DNA: TGTGCCAGCAGCCCTCTAGCGGGAATGGCAGATACGCAGTATTTT. The chain recombines TRBV12-3 or TRBV12-4 with TRBJ2-3, with TRBD2 matching 9 bases. The CDR3 covers 15 residues. With 6 bases clipped from V and 4 bases from J, the junction kept 8 bases outside the gene matches.